These 26 T cell receptor beta chains were all obtained from the same sample, sequenced in a study of cytomegalovirus exposure and HLA in healthy donors. The assay was immunoSEQ multiplex PCR, and TCRdb's table has in-frame clones only and misses some. Among fewer than 200,000 clones listed, roughly 85% were seen once. The sample was PBMCs. The receptors were gathered from a man aged 18 to 29 in good health and CMV-seropositive.

The chain joins TRBV7-8 to TRBJ2-1, with D unresolved. Per the germline V gene, CDR1 is SGHVS and CDR2 is FQNEAQ. This CDR3 contains 14 residues. Trimming took 5 bases from V and 0 from J, leaving 8 bases between them. In nucleotides, the CDR3 is TGTGCCAGCAGCCCCCACAGCTCCTACAATGAGCAGTTCTTC. Protein: CASSPHSSYNEQFF.

This chain joins TRBV11-2 and TRBJ2-3, with 7 bases lining up with TRBD1. Trimming at V came to 3 bases and at J to 5 bases, leaving 2 bases not matched to a gene. The germline CDR1 and CDR2 sequences are SGHAT and FQNNGV. The CDR3 extends over 13 amino acids. Here the CDR3 reads CASSFYRGDTQYF. The CDR3 nucleotides are TGTGCCAGCAGCTTTTACAGGGGAGATACGCAGTATTTT.

The V call is TRBV15, the J call TRBJ1-5; TRBD1 matches at 7 bases. After removal of 5 bases from V and 8 bases from J, the junction contained 9 bases not matched to a gene. The germline V gene has CDR1 LNHNV and CDR2 YYDKDF (reference sequence). This CDR3 is built from 14 residues. CDR3: CATSSHRGGEPQHF. CDR3 coding DNA: TGTGCCACCAGCTCACACAGGGGTGGGGAGCCCCAGCATTTT.

The chain joins TRBV6-5 to TRBJ2-7, with TRBD1 matching 10 bases. The CDR3 length is 14 residues. Germline V gene data show CDR1 as MNHEY and CDR2 as SVGAGI. J gave up 3 bases and V 5 bases, and 4 bases lay outside the gene matches. The CDR3 region has the DNA TGTGCCAGCAGTCAGGGACAGGGGAGCTACGAGCAGTACTTC. It is translated as CASSQGQGSYEQYF.

In this sample, this clone turned up a few times. This chain connects TRBV6-1 to TRBJ2-7; D is unclear. Trimming took off 6 bases at V and 1 base at J, with 7 bases between the two ends. The CDR3 contains 12 residues. CDR1 MNHNS and CDR2 SASEGT come from the germline V gene. Here the CDR3 reads CASRAMSYEQYF. DNA of the CDR3: TGTGCCAGCAGGGCCATGTCCTACGAGCAGTACTTC.

The gene calls are TRBV7-8 and TRBJ2-2; tentative D call: TRBD2 (6 bases). Trimming took off 4 bases at V and 4 bases at J, with 13 bases between the two ends. The CDR3 length is 15 residues. Germline-derived CDR1 and CDR2 are SGHVS and FQNEAQ. The CDR3 DNA sequence: TGTGCCAGCAGCTCCGGGACCGGGGGCACCGGGGAGCTGTTTTTT. Translating it yields CASSSGTGGTGELFF. Together with reference TRBV7-8 and TRBJ2-2, the CDR3 gives the full variable domain: GAGVSQSPRYKVAKRGQDVALRCDPISGHVSLFWYQQALGQGPEFLTYFQNEAQLDKSGLPSDRFFAERPEGSVSTLKIQRTQQEDSAVYLCASSSGTGGTGELFFGEGSRLTVL.

This clone has a count of ten or more. This chain connects TRBV18 to TRBJ2-1; D possibly corresponds to TRBD1 (5 bases). Trimming took off 3 bases at V and 8 bases at J, with 14 bases between the two ends. Germline V gene data show CDR1 as KGHSH and CDR2 as LQKENI. The CDR3 contains 14 residues. DNA of the CDR3: TGTGCCAGCTCACCCGCAGGGTCGAACGATGAGCAGTTCTTC. Protein: CASSPAGSNDEQFF.

The J gene is TRBJ1-1, the V gene TRBV9; maybe TRBD1 (6 bases). CDR1 is SGDLS and CDR2 is YYNGEE in the germline V gene. The CDR3 contains 15 residues. The V gene lost 0 bases and the J gene lost 5 bases, with 14 bases spanning the gap. Here the CDR3 DNA reads TGTGCCAGCAGCGTAGAAAACCTACAGGGAACTGAAGCTTTCTTT. Its translation is CASSVENLQGTEAFF.

The V and J genes are TRBV6-5 and TRBJ1-2; D call uncertain. This CDR3 is built from 14 residues. Trimming shortened V by 0 bases and J by 0 bases, and 5 bases separated the two germline ends. Germline CDR1 MNHEY, CDR2 SVGAGI. The CDR3 here is CASSYSRANYGYTF. CDR3 nucleotides: TGTGCCAGCAGTTACTCACGAGCTAACTATGGCTACACCTTC.

This sequence joins TRBV10-3 and TRBJ2-7; a weak D match, TRBD1 (6 bases). The CDR3 length is 15 residues. Deletions cut 6 bases from V and 4 bases from J, with 19 bases between. The germline V gene encodes CDR1 ENHRY and CDR2 SYGVKD. CDR3 region: CAIRHREGREYEQYF. The CDR3 bases are TGTGCCATCAGACACAGGGAAGGTCGTGAGTACGAGCAGTACTTC.

The rearrangement links TRBV21-1 to TRBJ2-7; the table's D call, TRBD2, has no DNA check behind it. TRBV21-1 represents a pseudogene. This CDR3 region has 16 residues. In DNA, the CDR3 is TGTGCCAGCAGCCCACGGACTAGCGGGAGATTCTACGAGCAGTACTTC. Translating it yields CASSPRTSGRFYEQYF.

The chain links TRBV9 to TRBJ2-3; D is perhaps TRBD2 (6 bases). Germline V gives CDR1 SGDLS, CDR2 YYNGEE. The ends were cut back, 5 bases at V and 2 bases at J, with 15 bases in the middle. This CDR3 region has 15 residues. The CDR3 loop is CASRLRDFPTDTQYF. Here the CDR3 DNA reads TGTGCCAGCAGGTTGCGGGACTTCCCCACAGATACGCAGTATTTT.

This rearrangement joins TRBV12-2 to TRBJ1-2; the table's TRBD1 call for D was not verified on the DNA. TRBV12-2 is a pseudogene locus. The CDR3 spans 16 residues. Here the CDR3 DNA reads TGTGCAAGTCGCTTCACGGGACAGGGAATTGACTATGGCTACACCTTC. As protein: CASRFTGQGIDYGYTF.

The chain combines TRBV30 with TRBJ2-3, with TRBD2 identical over 7 bases. Germline V gives CDR1 GTSNPN, CDR2 SVGIG (reference sequence). The V segment lost 2 bases and the J segment 2 bases; nucleotides outside the gene matches: 4. This CDR3 is built from 14 residues. The CDR3 DNA sequence: TGTGCCTGGAGTCTAGCGGATTACACAGATACGCAGTATTTT. It specifies CAWSLADYTDTQYF. The full variable domain, completed using reference TRBV30 and TRBJ2-3, is SQTIHQWPATLVQPVGSPLSLECTVEGTSNPNLYWYRQAAGRGLQLLFYSVGIGQISSEVPQNLSASRPQDRQFILSSKKLLLSDSGFYLCAWSLADYTDTQYFGPGTRLTVL.

The rearrangement uses TRBV19 and TRBJ2-4; 15 bases fit TRBD2. Trimming cost V 5 bases and J 0 bases; bases outside gene matches: 8. The CDR3 runs 19 residues. The germline CDR1 and CDR2 sequences are LNHDA and SQIVND (reference sequence). CDR3 protein: CASSLGLAGGFLAKNIQYF. CDR3 DNA sequence: TGTGCCAGTAGTCTCGGACTAGCGGGGGGGTTCCTAGCCAAAAACATTCAGTACTTC.

V and J are TRBV15 and TRBJ2-1, with 10 bases aligning to TRBD2. Germline assignment: CDR1 LNHNV and CDR2 YYDKDF (reference sequence). The CDR3 has 21 residues. The ends lost 0 bases at V and 2 bases at J; junction bases unmatched: 16. DNA for the CDR3: TGTGCCACCAGCAGAGATGGGGGGGCGGTTTCTAGCGGGAGACCCTACAATGAGCAGTTCTTC. As protein: CATSRDGGAVSSGRPYNEQFF.

The chain recombines TRBV29-1 with TRBJ2-7, with TRBD2 identical over 9 bases. The trim removed 7 bases at V and 0 bases at J, leaving 13 bases unmatched. The CDR3 is 16 amino acids. Germline-derived CDR1 and CDR2 are SQVTM and ANQGSEA. CDR3 sequence (DNA): TGCAGCGCCATCAGAGAACTAGCGGGCTCCTCCTACGAGCAGTACTTC. Its translation: CSAIRELAGSSYEQYF.

The chain recombines TRBV13 with TRBJ1-1; maybe TRBD1 (5 bases). From germline, CDR1 is PRHDT and CDR2 FYEKMQ (reference sequence). The V and J ends lost 7 bases and 1 base respectively, with 13 bases between them. The CDR3 runs 14 residues. CDR3 loop: CASKTRGQNTEAFF. The CDR3 coding sequence is TGTGCCAGCAAGACCCGAGGACAGAACACTGAAGCTTTCTTT.

This clone was detected once. The chain carries TRBV5-1 and TRBJ2-3, with 12 positions matching TRBD2. The germline V gene has CDR1 SGHRS and CDR2 YFSETQ. CDR3 length equals 16 residues. V shed 4 bases, J shed 2 bases, and the junction held 5 bases outside the gene matches. This chain's CDR3 is CASSPRTSGVTDTQYF. As DNA, the CDR3 is TGCGCCAGCAGCCCAAGGACTAGCGGGGTCACAGATACGCAGTATTTT. Using reference TRBV5-1 and TRBJ2-3 for the parts outside the CDR3, the full variable domain is KAGVTQTPRYLIKTRGQQVTLSCSPISGHRSVSWYQQTPGQGLQFLFEYFSETQRNKGNFPGRFSGRQFSNSRSEMNVSTLELGDSALYLCASSPRTSGVTDTQYFGPGTRLTVL.

The chain has TRBV10-3 and TRBJ2-7; the match to TRBD2 covers 8 bases. Germline CDR1 and CDR2: ENHRY and SYGVKD. This CDR3 spans 13 amino acids. Trimming removed 8 bases from V and 2 bases from J; junction bases left unmatched: 5. CDR3 DNA sequence: TGTGCCATCGGAACCGGGAGGGCCTACGAGCAGTACTTC. Translation gives CAIGTGRAYEQYF.

This chain joins TRBV28 and TRBJ2-5, with D maybe TRBD1 (5 bases). The CDR3 is made up of 15 amino acids. Trimming shortened V by 5 bases and J by 5 bases, and 18 bases separated the two germline ends. CDR1 is MDHEN and CDR2 is SYDVKM in the germline V gene. The CDR3 DNA follows: TGTGCCAGCAGTACCATAGGGGAAGTGCGGGAGACCCAGTACTTC. It is translated as CASSTIGEVRETQYF.

The CDR3 loop reads CASSGGGYSNQPQHF. The CDR3 DNA follows: TGTGCCAGCAGTGGAGGAGGATATAGCAATCAGCCCCAGCATTTT. This chain uses TRBV6-1 with TRBJ1-5; no reliable D call. The V and J ends lost 4 bases and 0 bases respectively, with 10 bases between them. The germline V gene encodes CDR1 MNHNS and CDR2 SASEGT. This CDR3 is 15 amino acids long.

This clone is a singleton in its sample. This sequence joins TRBV25-1 and TRBJ1-1, with D hard to call. CDR1 is MGHDK and CDR2 is SYGVNS in the germline V gene. Trimming cost V 3 bases and J 0 bases, with 8 bases left between them. This CDR3 has 14 residues. CDR3 bases: TGTGCCAGCAGTGACAGGATCATGAACACTGAAGCTTTCTTT. This translates into CASSDRIMNTEAFF.

This rearrangement joins TRBV28 to TRBJ2-1; D might be TRBD2 (7 bases). The germline gives CDR1 MDHEN, CDR2 SYDVKM. There are 16 residues in the CDR3. V lost 6 bases, J lost 6 bases, and 21 bases lay in between. The CDR3 loop reads CASRPLGAGAPNEQFF. CDR3 coding DNA: TGTGCCAGCAGGCCCCTGGGGGCGGGAGCCCCCAATGAGCAGTTCTTC.

This chain connects TRBV27 to TRBJ1-1, with a tentative D call TRBD1 (5 bases). V was clipped by 5 bases and J by 6 bases, with 10 bases between them. Per germline, CDR1 MNHEY and CDR2 SMNVEV (reference sequence). CDR3 size: 12 residues. The CDR3 protein is CASSPGGAEAFF. CDR3 sequence (DNA): TGTGCCAGCAGTCCCGGGGGGGCTGAAGCTTTCTTT.

The V and J genes are TRBV7-8 and TRBJ2-1; 9 bases map to TRBD2. The germline gives CDR1 SGHVS, CDR2 FQNEAQ. The CDR3 length is 17 residues. V lost 4 bases, J lost 9 bases, and 16 bases stayed unmatched. As DNA, the CDR3 is TGTGCCAGCAGCTCCCTTCCTTGGGCGGGAGGGCCGCTTGAGCAGTTCTTC. Translation: CASSSLPWAGGPLEQFF.